These T cell receptor beta chains were read from a single sample in a study of blood T cell repertoires in COVID-19. Measured with immunoSEQ multiplex PCR; TCRdb has only the in-frame clones, and not every one. The sample records about 350,000 clones, under 95% being singletons. The source material was peripheral blood. The receptors were gathered from a young woman who had recovered from COVID-19. Both conserved end residues are part of each CDR3. D genes are given only for firm matches. Size tells how often a clone was seen (once, few, many) or the class of an expanded clone, and some rows leave it out.

len	abundance	d_gene	v_gene	j_gene	CDR3nt	CDR3aa
14	NA	TRBD2	TRBV25-1	TRBJ2-5	TGTGCCAGCAGTAAACAGCGGGATATTGGGACCCAGTACTTC	CASSKQRDIGTQYF
15	NA	NA	TRBV9	TRBJ2-2	TGTGCCAGCAGCGTAAGGGAGGGGGGCACCGGGGAGCTGTTTTTT	CASSVREGGTGELFF
16	NA	TRBD1	TRBV7-2	TRBJ2-1	TGTGCCAGCAGCTTAGATGAAGAGACAGGGGGCATTGAGCAGTTCTTC	CASSLDEETGGIEQFF
13	NA	TRBD1	TRBV19	TRBJ1-4	TGTGCCAGTAGTAGCAGGGGGGATGAAAAACTGTTTTTT	CASSSRGDEKLFF
14	NA	NA	TRBV4-1	TRBJ2-2	TGCGCCAGCAGCCAAGTCTCCCGGGGCGGGGAGCTGTTTTTT	CASSQVSRGGELFF
15	NA	TRBD2	TRBV18	TRBJ2-1	TGTGCCAGCTCACCAGGACTAGCGGTAAACAATGAGCAGTTCTTC	CASSPGLAVNNEQFF
13	NA	NA	TRBV7-2	TRBJ1-2	TGTGCCAGCAGCTTACCAGGGGCGGATGGCTACACCTTC	CASSLPGADGYTF
17	NA	NA	TRBV2	TRBJ1-4	TGTGCCAGCAGTGAAGCGCTTTCTGAGGAAGAGTATGAAAAACTGTTTTTT	CASSEALSEEEYEKLFF
17	once	TRBD2	TRBV25-1	TRBJ2-3	TGTGCCAGCAGTGATCAGACCCTAGCGGGAGTGGTAGATACGCAGTATTTT	CASSDQTLAGVVDTQYF
15	NA	TRBD2	TRBV5-6	TRBJ2-2	TGTGCCAGCAGCAAGGGACTAGCGGGCACCGGGGAGCTGTTTTTT	CASSKGLAGTGELFF
18	NA	TRBD1	TRBV15	TRBJ1-2	TGTGCCACCAGCAGAGATTCTTTGCCGGGACAGGGGTATTGTGGCTACACCTTC	CATSRDSLPGQGYCGYTF
15	NA	NA	TRBV5-1	TRBJ1-4	TGCGCCAGCAGCTTACGGACAGATACTAATGAAAAACTGTTTTTT	CASSLRTDTNEKLFF
15	NA	TRBD1	TRBV19	TRBJ2-1	TGTGCCAGTAGTAGGGACAGGGCCCCCTACAATGAGCAGTTCTTC	CASSRDRAPYNEQFF
15	NA	TRBD1	TRBV2	TRBJ2-1	TGTGCCAGCAGTGCGGACAGGGCGAGGTACAATGAGCAGTTCTTC	CASSADRARYNEQFF
13	NA	TRBD1	TRBV29-1	TRBJ1-1	TGCAGCGTCTCGGACAGGGGGGAATCGGAAGCTTTCTTT	CSVSDRGESEAFF
15	NA	TRBD2	TRBV6-5	TRBJ2-5	TGTGCCAGCAGCTCTCTTGGGTTAGCGGGAGAGACCCAGTACTTC	CASSSLGLAGETQYF
15	NA	NA	TRBV7-8	TRBJ2-1	TGTGCCAGCAGCTTAGACCCCAGCTCCTACAATGAGCAGTTCTTC	CASSLDPSSYNEQFF
17	NA	TRBD1	TRBV7-9	TRBJ2-2	TGTGCCAGCAGCTTCGTGGACAGGTCCCTGGGGACCGGGGAGCTGTTTTTT	CASSFVDRSLGTGELFF
15	NA	TRBD1	TRBV6-2/TRBV6-3	TRBJ1-2	TGTGCCAGCAGTGACGCCGGACAGGGGGAATATGGCTACACCTTC	CASSDAGQGEYGYTF
14	NA	NA	TRBV27	TRBJ1-5	TGTGCCAGCAATGAGCAGGGGAGCAATCAGCCCCAGCATTTT	CASNEQGSNQPQHF
13	NA	NA	TRBV7-2	TRBJ1-1	TGTGCCAGCAGCTTAGGGGGCGCGACTGAAGCTTTCTTT	CASSLGGATEAFF
13	NA	NA	TRBV3-1/TRBV3-2	TRBJ1-1	TGTGCCAGCAGCCAAGGAGAGTGGGAGTCAGCTTTCTTT	CASSQGEWESAFF
16	NA	NA	TRBV10-3	TRBJ2-3	TGTGCCATCAGTGATCAGAGCGCGTCTAGCACAGATACGCAGTATTTT	CAISDQSASSTDTQYF
14	NA	NA	TRBV19	TRBJ1-1	TGTGCCAGTAGTACGGACGGGGATAACACTGAAGCTTTCTTT	CASSTDGDNTEAFF
15	once	TRBD2	TRBV19	TRBJ2-5	TGTGCCAGTAGTAAAGCGGGAGGAGGGAAAGAGACCCAGTACTTC	CASSKAGGGKETQYF
13	few	TRBD1	TRBV4-1	TRBJ1-2	TGCGCCAGCAGCCAAGATGGAGGACAGGAGTTTCTCTTC	CASSQDGGQEFLF
14	NA	NA	TRBV30	TRBJ2-3	TGTGCCTGGGGCCGGGACTCCCCCACAGATACGCAGTATTTT	CAWGRDSPTDTQYF
15	NA	TRBD1	TRBV5-6	TRBJ1-2	TGTGCCAGCAGACAAGGGACAGGGGTTAACTATGGCTACACCTTC	CASRQGTGVNYGYTF
15	NA	TRBD2	TRBV9	TRBJ2-3	TGTGCCAGCAGCTCAAGCGGGGGGAGCACAGATACGCAGTATTTT	CASSSSGGSTDTQYF
15	NA	NA	TRBV7-2	TRBJ2-1	TGTGCCAGCAGCGGCGGACTACCCTCCTACAATGAGCAGTTCTTC	CASSGGLPSYNEQFF
17	NA	TRBD1	TRBV11-2	TRBJ1-3	TGTGCCAGCAGCTTAGTATTCGACAGGGGTGGAGGAAACACCATATATTTT	CASSLVFDRGGGNTIYF
13	NA	NA	TRBV3-1/TRBV3-2	TRBJ1-2	TGTGCCAGCAGTCCCGGGGGGCGGTATGGCTACACCTTC	CASSPGGRYGYTF
11	NA	NA	TRBV5-5	TRBJ1-2	TGTGCCAGCAGCTTGGCGTATGGCTACACCTTC	CASSLAYGYTF
19	NA	TRBD2	TRBV29-1	TRBJ2-1	TGCAGCGTCGGAGACTTAATGAGAGCGGGAGGGAGCGTGTACAATGAGCAGTTCTTC	CSVGDLMRAGGSVYNEQFF
14	NA	TRBD1	TRBV19	TRBJ1-5	TGTGCCAGTAGTAACACAGGGGGCAATCAGCCCCAGCATTTT	CASSNTGGNQPQHF
16	NA	TRBD1	TRBV15	TRBJ2-1	TGTGCCACCAGCACAGATACTGACAGGGTCGGCAATGAGCAGTTCTTC	CATSTDTDRVGNEQFF
16	NA	TRBD2	TRBV7-2	TRBJ2-5	TGTGCCAGCAGCCCGCACCTAGCGGGAGGGCCAGAGACCCAGTACTTC	CASSPHLAGGPETQYF
14	NA	TRBD1	TRBV10-3	TRBJ1-2	TGTGCCATCAGTGAGTGGCAGGGGGCAGGTGGCTACACCTTC	CAISEWQGAGGYTF
15	NA	TRBD1	TRBV19	TRBJ1-2	TGTGCCAGTAGTTCGGACAGGGGAGGGTTTAATGGCTACACCTTC	CASSSDRGGFNGYTF
18	NA	TRBD1	TRBV18	TRBJ2-2	TGTGCCAGCTCACCGGTTCTCCGGACAGGGGGCCTCGTCGGGGAGCTGTTTTTT	CASSPVLRTGGLVGELFF
13	NA	TRBD1	TRBV29-1	TRBJ2-1	TGCAGCGCTAGGGACAGGGGGGGAGGTGAGCAGTTCTTC	CSARDRGGGEQFF
15	NA	TRBD1	TRBV11-3	TRBJ1-1	TGTGCCAGCAGCCGACAGGGGCGACGGAACACTGAAGCTTTCTTT	CASSRQGRRNTEAFF
15	NA	NA	TRBV7-2	TRBJ1-4	TGTGCCAGCAGTCCTCAACAGGGTCTTTGGGAAAAACTGTTTTTT	CASSPQQGLWEKLFF
13	NA	NA	TRBV19	TRBJ2-5	TGTGCCAGTAGTGAGCGCTCTGTAGAGACCCAGTACTTC	CASSERSVETQYF
13	NA	TRBD1	TRBV10-3	TRBJ2-1	TGTGCCATCAGTGGAGCAGGGGGCGGGGAGCAGTTCTTC	CAISGAGGGEQFF
14	once	NA	TRBV7-2	TRBJ1-1	TGTGCCAGCAGCTTAGTCGGTGGAGTCACTGAAGCTTTCTTT	CASSLVGGVTEAFF
15	once	NA	TRBV19	TRBJ1-4	TGTGCCAGTAGTATCCAGCAGGCAACTAATGAAAAACTGTTTTTT	CASSIQQATNEKLFF
16	NA	NA	TRBV12-5	TRBJ2-1	TGTGCTAGTGCCGGGGGTGGGAGAGGGGCCTACAATGAGCAGTTCTTC	CASAGGGRGAYNEQFF
16	NA	TRBD1	TRBV27	TRBJ1-2	TGTGCCAGCAGTTCCCCGGTCCGGGACAGGGGATCTGGCTACACCTTC	CASSSPVRDRGSGYTF
15	NA	NA	TRBV7-9	TRBJ1-3	TGTGCCAGCAGCGCGCCGGATAGGGGAGGAAACACCATATATTTT	CASSAPDRGGNTIYF
14	NA	TRBD1	TRBV12-5	TRBJ1-4	TGTGCTAGTGGTCCGGGACAGGGCGGCGAAAAACTGTTTTTT	CASGPGQGGEKLFF
13	NA	NA	TRBV10-3	TRBJ2-3	TGTGCCATCAGTCGACAAGGCACAGATACGCAGTATTTT	CAISRQGTDTQYF
16	NA	NA	TRBV7-9	TRBJ1-3	TGTGCCAGCAGCCTCCAGGTGGGGGCTAAAGGAAACACCATATATTTT	CASSLQVGAKGNTIYF
14	NA	NA	TRBV15	TRBJ2-3	TGTGCCACCAGCAGAGATCCGGGAACAGATACGCAGTATTTT	CATSRDPGTDTQYF
17	once	NA	TRBV21-1	TRBJ2-5	TGTGCCAGCAGCACCTTAGGGCCCTGGACAGGGTTGGAGACCCAGTACTTC	CASSTLGPWTGLETQYF
14	NA	NA	TRBV20-1	TRBJ1-2	TGCAGTGCTAGTGACTCGGAGCTCGGCTATGGCTACACCTTC	CSASDSELGYGYTF
13	few	TRBD1	TRBV27	TRBJ2-1	TGTGCCAGCAGACGACAGGGCTACAATGAGCAGTTCTTC	CASRRQGYNEQFF
13	NA	NA	TRBV11-3	TRBJ2-1	TGTGCCAGCAGCCCGGGTCCCTACAATGAGCAGTTCTTC	CASSPGPYNEQFF
14	NA	NA	TRBV19	TRBJ1-5	TGTGCCAGTAGTATATCGACAGTTTATCAGCCCCAGCATTTT	CASSISTVYQPQHF